This entry lists 14 T cell receptor beta chains sequenced from one sample in a study of shared clonotypes between healthy human individuals. The data were produced by immunoSEQ multiplex PCR, yet TCRdb's version contains in-frame clones alone and is incomplete. The sample lists roughly 1.4 million clones, approximately 98.5% occurring once. The sequenced sample consisted of naive CD4+ T cells sorted from blood. Subset reported: CD45RA+ positively selected. The source is a man aged 25-40 years in good health.

The rearrangement joins TRBV5-4 to TRBJ2-5, with 8 bases identical to TRBD1. Unmatched junction bases numbered 13, after V lost 4 bases and J lost 5 bases. Germline V CDR1 and CDR2: SGHNT, YYREEE (reference sequence). This CDR3 spans 16 amino acids. The CDR3 DNA reads as TGTGCCAGCAGCCGCCCCGGACAGGGCGCAGCGGAGACCCAGTACTTC. Encoded protein: CASSRPGQGAAETQYF.

The chain joins TRBV5-1 to TRBJ2-1, with 7 bases fitting TRBD2. The V gene's germline CDR1 is SGHRS and CDR2 YFSETQ. This CDR3 comprises 16 residues. Losses at the gene ends were 0 bases for V and 5 bases for J; bases not matched to a gene: 8. CDR3 residues: CASSLGPGLRNNEQFF. The CDR3 coding sequence is TGCGCCAGCAGCTTGGGGCCGGGACTACGAAACAATGAGCAGTTCTTC.

This clone has a single count. The same CDR3 arises from other DNA sequences in this sample as well. The chain employs TRBV10-1 and TRBJ2-1; 11 bases map to TRBD2. With V trimmed by 4 bases and J by 4 bases, 3 bases remained unmatched. Germline V lookup: CDR1 WNHNN, CDR2 SYGVQD (reference sequence). The CDR3 extends over 15 amino acids. CDR3 loop: CASSAGTSGYNEQFF. The CDR3 region has the DNA TGCGCCAGCAGTGCCGGGACTAGCGGTTACAATGAGCAGTTCTTC.

The chain couples TRBV5-4 to TRBJ2-7; 16 bases match TRBD2. The J segment lost 2 bases and the V segment lost 4 bases, leaving 3 bases of the junction unmatched. The CDR3 has 16 amino acids. From germline, CDR1 is SGHNT and CDR2 YYREEE (reference sequence). CDR3 amino acids: CASSVGLAGGPYEQYF. Here the CDR3 DNA reads TGTGCCAGCAGCGTGGGACTAGCGGGAGGGCCCTACGAGCAGTACTTC.

With regard to this clone: The same CDR3 can be traced to other DNA sequences in this sample. The chain links TRBV5-6 to TRBJ2-1; D is unclear. Germline lookup yields CDR1 SGHDT and CDR2 YYEEEE. This CDR3 contains 11 residues. Trimming stripped 3 bases from V and 8 bases from J, with 6 bases between. The CDR3 DNA reads as TGTGCCAGCAGCTCCCGGGATGAGCAGTTCTTC. The encoded protein is CASSSRDEQFF. Together with reference TRBV5-6 and TRBJ2-1, the CDR3 gives the full variable domain: DAGVTQSPTHLIKTRGQQVTLRCSPKSGHDTVSWYQQALGQGPQFIFQYYEEEERQRGNFPDRFSGHQFPNYSSELNVNALLLGDSALYLCASSSRDEQFFGPGTRLTVL.

The chain combines TRBV29-1 with TRBJ2-3, with D possibly TRBD1 on 6 matching bases. This CDR3 spans 12 amino acids. CDR1 is SQVTM, CDR2 ANQGSEA, per germline. CDR3 bases: TGCATGACCAGGGGTGGCACAGATACGCAGTATTTT. Amino acid sequence: CMTRGGTDTQYF.

The chain has TRBV11-3 and TRBJ2-1; 8 nucleotides align to TRBD2. Germline V lookup: CDR1 SGHNT, CDR2 YENEEA. V shed 5 bases and J 0 bases; nucleotides not matched to a gene: 15. This CDR3 comprises 19 residues. CDR3 protein: CASSPGLGVKTSSYNEQFF. CDR3 nucleotides: TGTGCCAGCAGCCCGGGACTAGGGGTAAAGACGAGCTCCTACAATGAGCAGTTCTTC.

The chain joins TRBV5-1 to TRBJ1-5; TRBD1 agrees at 7 bases. The ends lost 0 bases at V and 6 bases at J; junction bases unmatched: 6. This CDR3 spans 15 amino acids. The germline gives CDR1 SGHRS, CDR2 YFSETQ. As DNA, the CDR3 is TGCGCCAGCAGCTTGGGAGGACAGGCCAGTCAGCCCCAGCATTTT. This encodes CASSLGGQASQPQHF. The variable domain in full, completed from reference TRBV5-1 and TRBJ1-5, reads KAGVTQTPRYLIKTRGQQVTLSCSPISGHRSVSWYQQTPGQGLQFLFEYFSETQRNKGNFPGRFSGRQFSNSRSEMNVSTLELGDSALYLCASSLGGQASQPQHFGDGTRLSIL.

This clone was picked up one time. The chain combines TRBV2 with TRBJ2-5, with TRBD1 identical over 7 bases. The germline V gene encodes CDR1 SNHLY and CDR2 FYNNEI. With V trimmed by 4 bases and J by 5 bases, 7 bases remained unmatched. The CDR3 contains 14 residues. CDR3 sequence (DNA): TGTGCCAGCAGTGCCGGGACAGCTCTGGAGACCCAGTACTTC. Translation: CASSAGTALETQYF. Filled out from reference TRBV2 and TRBJ2-5, the complete variable domain reads EPEVTQTPSHQVTQMGQEVILRCVPISNHLYFYWYRQILGQKVEFLVSFYNNEISEKSEIFDDQFSVERPDGSNFTLKIRSTKLEDSAMYFCASSAGTALETQYFGPGTRLLVL.

The V gene is TRBV19, the J gene TRBJ2-7; 8 bases line up with TRBD2. Germline CDR1 and CDR2: LNHDA and SQIVND (reference sequence). J lost 0 bases, V lost 2 bases, and 3 bases had no gene match. The CDR3 is 15 residues long. The DNA of the CDR3 is TGTGCCAGTAGTATACTAGCGGGCGTCTCCTACGAGCAGTACTTC. This encodes CASSILAGVSYEQYF.

The chain combines TRBV7-9 with TRBJ1-4, with TRBD1 identical over 10 bases. CDR1 and CDR2 (germline): SEHNR, FQNEAQ (reference sequence). CDR3 length: 17 residues. V lost 7 bases and J lost 3; bases outside the gene matches: 11. The CDR3 reads CASIPPGGTGANEKLFF. The CDR3 DNA follows: TGTGCCAGCATCCCCCCGGGCGGGACAGGGGCTAATGAAAAACTGTTTTTT.

The rearrangement links TRBV6-5 to TRBJ2-7, with 10 bases that match TRBD1. V gave up 0 bases and J gave up 5 bases; unmatched junction bases: 7. Germline-derived CDR1 and CDR2 are MNHEY and SVGAGI. The CDR3 is made up of 16 amino acids. DNA for the CDR3: TGTGCCAGCAGTTACTCGACGGGACAGGGGATCCACGAGCAGTACTTC. It translates to CASSYSTGQGIHEQYF.

Details on this clone: Other nucleotide sequences in the sample specify the same CDR3. The CDR3 loop reads CASSRTGAYEQYF. CDR3 in DNA: TGTGCCAGCAGCCGAACAGGGGCTTACGAGCAGTACTTC. The V gene is TRBV11-2, the J gene TRBJ2-7, with 7 bases aligning to TRBD1. V was pared by 5 bases and J by 4 bases, with 5 bases of the junction left unmatched. CDR3 size: 13 residues. The germline V gene encodes CDR1 SGHAT and CDR2 FQNNGV.

To note about this clone: This specimen includes other DNA sequences encoding the same CDR3. The genes are TRBV7-2 and TRBJ1-5, with D possibly matching TRBD1 (6 bases). With 3 bases removed from V and 4 bases from J, the gap between germline ends came to 7 bases. The CDR3 runs to 13 residues. Germline CDR1 and CDR2: SGHTA and FQGNSA. CDR3 loop: CASSLDRNQPQHF. The CDR3 nucleotides are TGTGCCAGCAGCTTGGACAGAAATCAGCCCCAGCATTTT.